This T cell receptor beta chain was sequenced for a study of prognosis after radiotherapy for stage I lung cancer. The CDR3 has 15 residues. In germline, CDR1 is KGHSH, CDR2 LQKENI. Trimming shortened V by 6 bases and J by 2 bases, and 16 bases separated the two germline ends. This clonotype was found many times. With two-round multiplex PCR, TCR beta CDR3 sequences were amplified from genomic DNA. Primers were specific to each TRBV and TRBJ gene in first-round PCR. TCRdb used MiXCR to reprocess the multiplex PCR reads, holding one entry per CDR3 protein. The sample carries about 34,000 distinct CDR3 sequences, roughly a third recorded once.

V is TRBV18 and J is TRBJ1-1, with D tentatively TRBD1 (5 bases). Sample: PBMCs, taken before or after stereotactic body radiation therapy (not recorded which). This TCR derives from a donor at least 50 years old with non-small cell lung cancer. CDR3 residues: CASSGQGASNTEAFF. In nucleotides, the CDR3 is TGTGCCAGCTCGGGGCAGGGAGCCTCAAACACTGAAGCTTTCTTT. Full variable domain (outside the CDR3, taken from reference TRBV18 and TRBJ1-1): NAGVMQNPRHLVRRRGQEARLRCSPMKGHSHVYWYRQLPEEGLKFMVYLQKENIIDESGMPKERFSAEFPKEGPSILRIQQVVRGDSAAYFCASSGQGASNTEAFFGQGTRLTVV.